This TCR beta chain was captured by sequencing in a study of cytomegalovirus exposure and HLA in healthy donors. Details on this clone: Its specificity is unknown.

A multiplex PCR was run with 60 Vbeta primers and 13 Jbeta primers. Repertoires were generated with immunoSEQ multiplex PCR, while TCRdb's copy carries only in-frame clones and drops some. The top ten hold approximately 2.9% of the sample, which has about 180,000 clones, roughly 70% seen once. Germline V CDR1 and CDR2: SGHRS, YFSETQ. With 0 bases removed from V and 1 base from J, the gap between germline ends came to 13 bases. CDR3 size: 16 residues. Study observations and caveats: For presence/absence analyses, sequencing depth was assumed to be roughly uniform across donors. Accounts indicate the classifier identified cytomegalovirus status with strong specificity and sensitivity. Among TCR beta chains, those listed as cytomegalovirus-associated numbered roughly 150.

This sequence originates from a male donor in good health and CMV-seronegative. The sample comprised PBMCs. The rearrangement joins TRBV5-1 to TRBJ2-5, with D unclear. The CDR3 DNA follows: TGCGCCAGCAGCTTGGGTGACAAACCTTTCCAAGAGACCCAGTACTTC. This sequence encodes CASSLGDKPFQETQYF. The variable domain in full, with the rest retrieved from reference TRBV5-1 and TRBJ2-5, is KAGVTQTPRYLIKTRGQQVTLSCSPISGHRSVSWYQQTPGQGLQFLFEYFSETQRNKGNFPGRFSGRQFSNSRSEMNVSTLELGDSALYLCASSLGDKPFQETQYFGPGTRLLVL.